This T cell receptor (beta chain) was captured by sequencing in a study of blood T cell repertoires in COVID-19 (dated by TCRdb to 2020 to 2022). Describing the broader study: Samples from collaborators originated in the United States, Italy and Spain and spanned both the acute and convalescent phases of COVID-19. A freely available public database, intended as a resource for researchers studying the immune response to SARS-CoV-2, is where the repertoires were released. Where HLA class I and class II types were available, the types were taken from metadata supplied by the sample provider, not from assay-based typing. Samples came from the ongoing ImmuneRACE study (first 160 participants) plus 1,254 subjects from 6 global collaborators. Subjects who had been exposed to COVID-19, were actively infected with it, or had recovered from it provided the deeply sampled blood TCRbeta repertoires that made up the dataset. The prospective study material was composed of cDNA or gDNA derived from T cells, B-cell-depleted T cells, or PBMCs. Nearly every sample came with metadata listing a de-identified subject ID, COVID-19 status, age in years and sex.

Paper-wide results and their limitations: How much clinical and demographic metadata was included differed by source and by participant, and the metadata was provided uncurated.

As concerns this clone: No cognate antigen has been identified for it. No qualities accompany the bases; no much larger clone lies one base away.

The collaborating institutions used their own protocols to collect whole blood in K2EDTA tubes. Collaborator samples were shipped for TCRbeta analysis as frozen whole blood, isolated PBMCs, or DNA extracted from either sample type. TCRbeta CDR3 regions were amplified from genomic DNA using the immunoSEQ Assay, a bias-controlled multiplex PCR. As for how the authors treated the data: Within the assay, amplification of reference gene primers was used to estimate how many nucleated cells each sample contained. To quantify the absolute abundance of each unique TCRbeta CDR3 rearrangement, sequence reads were collapsed and filtered. For each sample, productive Simpson clonality was calculated by taking the square root of Simpson's diversity index across productive rearrangements. The source is immuneACCESS, and TCRdb retained only in-frame sequences with V and J called. Part of the clones is not carried over; for the studies checked, unresolved V genes explain less than half of this, and the remainder is unexplained. The DNA gave D and trimming, while V, J and clone size come from that table. The sample has 99,000 or so clones on record, around 82% of them singletons. The top ten clonotypes cover 4.5% to 5.5% of the sample.

V is clipped by 5 bases and J by 0 bases, and the sequence between their germline boundaries is 12 bases long. From the cysteine up to the phenylalanine, the CDR3 has a length of 15 residues. CDR3 DNA is the only sequence kept; it has 45 bases, read in frame from the first base. Sequences SGHVS (CDR1) and FQNEAQ (CDR2) are obtained from the germline V gene. The chain was built from TRBV7-8 and TRBJ2-3; the D gene identity is not certain. The sequencing input was peripheral blood. The TCR sequence derives from a man between 60 and 75 years old with acute or convalescent COVID-19. This receptor has the CDR3 CASSRLSPSTDTQYF. The base sequence is TGTGCCAGCAGCCGACTCTCTCCTAGCACAGATACGCAGTATTTT.